These 16 T cell receptor beta chains were sequenced from one sample in a study of T cell repertoires in cytomegalovirus infection. TCRdb passed the reads through MiXCR, listing each CDR3 protein once. Of some 150,000 distinct CDR3 sequences listed, 20% to 30% are singletons. What was sequenced was PBMCs. All receptors derive from a human donor in good health (CMV status not recorded). Some clones in this sample may be carry-over from other donors' samples.

The J gene is TRBJ1-2, the V gene TRBV2; unclear D gene. Deletions cut 6 bases from V and 8 bases from J, with 13 bases between. Germline V CDR1 and CDR2: SNHLY, FYNNEI. The CDR3 extends over 12 amino acids. The CDR3 protein is CASRQDMQGYTF. The CDR3 coding sequence is TGTGCCAGCAGGCAAGACATGCAGGGCTACACCTTC.

The chain links TRBV11-3 to TRBJ1-2; D gene ambiguous. V lost 2 bases, J lost 6 bases, and 4 bases lay in between. This CDR3 is built from 11 residues. From germline, CDR1 is SGHNT and CDR2 YENEEA. The chain's CDR3 is CASSLRDGYTF. In DNA form, the CDR3 reads TGTGCCAGCAGCTTACGGGATGGCTACACCTTC. Using reference TRBV11-3 and TRBJ1-2 for the parts outside the CDR3, the full variable domain is EAGVVQSPRYKIIEKKQPVAFWCNPISGHNTLYWYLQNLGQGPELLIRYENEEAVDDSQLPKDRFSAERLKGVDSTLKIQPAELGDSAVYLCASSLRDGYTFGSGTRLTVV.

This rearrangement joins TRBV15 to TRBJ1-6; TRBD1 might be the D (6 bases). The CDR3 is made up of 16 amino acids. V lost 1 base to trimming and J lost 10 bases, with 17 bases between them. Germline CDR1 LNHNV, CDR2 YYDKDF (reference sequence). The CDR3 loop is CATSRGTGLGESPLHF. The CDR3 coding sequence is TGTGCCACCAGCAGAGGAACAGGGTTGGGTGAATCACCCCTCCACTTT.

The V gene is TRBV12-3 or TRBV12-4, the J gene TRBJ1-6; D might be TRBD1 (5 bases). The CDR3 is made up of 14 amino acids. V shed 3 bases and J shed 6 bases, with 9 bases lying between them. CDR3 amino acids: CASSLMQGNSPLHF. The CDR3 region has the DNA TGTGCCAGCAGTTTGATGCAGGGTAATTCACCCCTCCACTTT.

The chain combines TRBV27 with TRBJ2-1, with 15 bases lining up with TRBD2. J lost 12 bases, V lost 5 bases, and 11 bases had no gene match. CDR1 MNHEY and CDR2 SMNVEV come from the germline V gene (reference sequence). The CDR3 length is 16 residues. DNA of the CDR3: TGTGCCAGCAGTACAGGGACTAGCGGGAGGCTAGGTAGGCAGTTCTTC. Protein: CASSTGTSGRLGRQFF.

V gene TRBV7-2 combines with J gene TRBJ2-1; 10 positions agree with TRBD2. CDR1 is SGHTA, CDR2 FQGNSA, per germline. This CDR3 comprises 15 residues. Trimming took 4 bases from V and 6 from J; bases not matched to a gene: 6. This CDR3 is CASSSAGGGANEQFF. The DNA of the CDR3 is TGTGCCAGCAGCTCAGCGGGAGGGGGGGCCAATGAGCAGTTCTTC.

Only a few counts were recorded for this clonotype. This chain links TRBV19 with TRBJ2-1; possible D gene TRBD1, 6 bases. CDR3 length equals 15 residues. From germline, CDR1 is LNHDA and CDR2 SQIVND (reference sequence). Trimming took 3 bases from V and 0 from J, leaving 9 bases between them. The CDR3, as DNA: TGTGCCAGTAGTATGGGGGACATCTCCTACAATGAGCAGTTCTTC. It is translated as CASSMGDISYNEQFF.

This clonotype has more than one count but fewer than ten. The chain recombines TRBV7-8 with TRBJ2-2; 7 bases agree with TRBD1. The CDR3 covers 16 residues. V was pared by 5 bases and J by 1 base, with 7 bases of the junction left unmatched. Germline V gene sequence: CDR1 SGHVS, CDR2 FQNEAQ. This CDR3 reads CASSPRRGLNTGELFF. The CDR3, as DNA: TGTGCCAGCAGCCCGAGAAGGGGGCTGAACACCGGGGAGCTGTTTTTT. Complete variable domain (other parts from reference TRBV7-8 and TRBJ2-2): GAGVSQSPRYKVAKRGQDVALRCDPISGHVSLFWYQQALGQGPEFLTYFQNEAQLDKSGLPSDRFFAERPEGSVSTLKIQRTQQEDSAVYLCASSPRRGLNTGELFFGEGSRLTVL.

This chain connects TRBV4-2 to TRBJ1-3, with TRBD1 matching 12 bases. Germline loops: CDR1 LGHNA, CDR2 YNFKEQ. The CDR3 loop spans 20 amino acids. Trimming removed 1 base from V and 10 bases from J; junction bases left unmatched: 20. DNA for the CDR3: TGTGCCAGCAGCCAAGTTCCGGGACAGGGGGCCGTGGACCCGAGGGGGACCATATATTTT. Encoded protein: CASSQVPGQGAVDPRGTIYF.

The chain recombines TRBV7-9 with TRBJ2-5; 10 nucleotides agree with TRBD2. This CDR3 comprises 14 residues. The V gene end was trimmed by 5 bases and the J gene end by 5 bases; junction bases not matched to a gene: 5. Germline-derived CDR1 and CDR2 are SEHNR and FQNEAQ (reference sequence). The CDR3 spells CASSPSSGSETQYF. In DNA form, the CDR3 reads TGTGCCAGCAGCCCCTCTAGCGGGAGCGAGACCCAGTACTTC. Full variable domain (remainder filled in from reference TRBV7-9 and TRBJ2-5): DTGVSQNPRHKITKRGQNVTFRCDPISEHNRLYWYRQTLGQGPEFLTYFQNEAQLEKSRLLSDRFSAERPKGSFSTLEIQRTEQGDSAMYLCASSPSSGSETQYFGPGTRLLVL.

The V call is TRBV7-3, the J call TRBJ2-6, with 12 bases that match TRBD2. The CDR3 is 19 amino acids. Germline assignment: CDR1 SGHTA and CDR2 FQGTGA. Trimming at V came to 1 base and at J to 3 bases, leaving 7 bases not matched to a gene. In DNA, the CDR3 is TGTGCCAGCAGCTTAATTGCTAGCGGGGGGGCGTTTGGGGCCAACGTCCTGACTTTC. Translating it yields CASSLIASGGAFGANVLTF.

This clonotype was counted a few times. The chain couples TRBV12-3 or TRBV12-4 to TRBJ1-5; a possible D gene is TRBD1 (5 bases). This CDR3 contains 14 residues. V lost 5 bases and J lost 0, with 8 bases in between. The CDR3 region is CASSDSDSNQPQHF. CDR3 coding DNA: TGTGCCAGCAGTGACAGCGATAGCAATCAGCCCCAGCATTTT.

The chain links TRBV4-3 to TRBJ2-7; D is possibly TRBD2 (6 bases). CDR3 length: 17 amino acids. The ends were cut back, 0 bases at V and 0 bases at J, with 15 bases in the middle. From germline, CDR1 is LGHNA and CDR2 YSLEER. CDR3 nucleotides: TGCGCCAGCAGCCAAGATCAAGTCGTCGGGAGCTCCTACGAGCAGTACTTC. It translates to CASSQDQVVGSSYEQYF.

This clonotype was detected a few times. The rearrangement uses TRBV13 and TRBJ1-2, with a weak D call TRBD1 (5 bases). CDR1 and CDR2 (germline): PRHDT, FYEKMQ (reference sequence). V was clipped by 5 bases and J by 2 bases, with 9 bases between them. The CDR3 is made up of 13 amino acids. The CDR3 region is CASSADKNYGYTF. The CDR3 DNA follows: TGTGCCAGCAGCGCGGACAAGAACTATGGCTACACCTTC.

This clonotype occurred a few times. This rearrangement joins TRBV28 to TRBJ2-4, with D maybe TRBD2 (5 bases). CDR1 is MDHEN, CDR2 SYDVKM, per germline. Trimming removed 6 bases at V and 11 bases at J, with 17 bases between. This CDR3 is built from 13 residues. CDR3 sequence reads: CASSLGAPEVQYF. For the CDR3, the DNA is TGTGCCAGCAGCCTCGGTGCTCCGGAGGTTCAGTACTTC.

In this sample, this clonotype turned up a few times. The CDR3 bases are TGTGCCAGCAGCCAAGAGTCTAGCTTCTACGAGCAGTACTTC. Protein: CASSQESSFYEQYF. J is TRBJ2-7 and V is TRBV3-1; a weak D match, TRBD2 (5 bases). V dropped 0 bases and J dropped 3 bases, with 9 bases sitting between them. The CDR3 runs to 14 residues. Germline loops: CDR1 LGHDT, CDR2 YNNKEL (reference sequence).